These 24 T cell receptor beta chains came from one sample sequenced in a study of CD4 T cells in relation to SARS-CoV-2 and coronaviruses. Assay: immunoSEQ multiplex PCR; the TCRdb copy retains only in-frame clones and omits some. This table has around 41,000 clones, about 80% appearing once. These TCRs are of unknown antigen specificity. Sequencing was performed on naive CD4+ T cells from PBMCs, cultured in vitro. Subset denoted: naive CD4+ T cells isolated by negative enrichment. The receptors originated from an adult with COVID-19.

The CDR3 spells CASSPGESEQFF. CDR3 nucleotides: TGTGCCAGCTCACCTGGGGAAAGTGAGCAGTTCTTC. V is TRBV18 and J is TRBJ2-1; D not resolved. This CDR3 is 12 amino acids long. Germline-derived CDR1 and CDR2 are KGHSH and LQKENI. With 3 bases removed from V and 9 bases from J, the gap between germline ends came to 9 bases.

V usage is TRBV9 and J usage is TRBJ2-3; 10 bases are a match to TRBD2. The CDR3 covers 15 residues. Germline V gene lookup returns CDR1 SGDLS and CDR2 YYNGEE. Germline trimming cut 4 bases from V and 4 bases from J; bases unmatched to any gene: 6. CDR3 sequence reads: CASSLAGDSADTQYF. CDR3 nucleotides: TGTGCCAGCAGCCTAGCGGGAGACTCGGCAGATACGCAGTATTTT. The full variable domain, rest sourced from reference TRBV9 and TRBJ2-3, is DSGVTQTPKHLITATGQRVTLRCSPRSGDLSVYWYQQSLDQGLQFLIQYYNGEERAKGNILERFSAQQFPDLHSELNLSSLELGDSALYFCASSLAGDSADTQYFGPGTRLTVL.

The V call is TRBV25-1, the J call TRBJ2-1; D is undetermined. Germline-derived CDR1 and CDR2 are MGHDK and SYGVNS. This CDR3 is 14 amino acids long. V dropped 4 bases and J dropped 3 bases, with 10 bases sitting between them. CDR3 residues: CASSGSFIYNEQFF. The CDR3 region has the DNA TGTGCCAGCAGTGGAAGTTTCATCTACAATGAGCAGTTCTTC.

The rearrangement links TRBV6-2 or TRBV6-3 to TRBJ1-5; TRBD1 matches 8 bases. Germline V gives CDR1 MNHEY, CDR2 SVGEGT. The CDR3 consists of 19 residues. V lost 2 bases to trimming and J lost 3 bases; unmatched junction nucleotides: 15. The CDR3 loop reads CASSYRPLTGAVYNQPQHF. The DNA for the CDR3 is TGTGCCAGCAGTTACCGACCATTGACAGGGGCCGTATACAATCAGCCCCAGCATTTT.

The chain joins TRBV7-2 to TRBJ1-1; 8 bases fit TRBD1. V trimming: 9 bases; J trimming: 1 base; junction bases outside the gene matches: 4. The CDR3 is made up of 13 amino acids. CDR1 is SGHTA, CDR2 FQGNSA, per germline. CDR3 sequence reads: CASQDRGNTEAFF. For the CDR3, the DNA is TGTGCCAGTCAAGACAGGGGGAACACTGAAGCTTTCTTT.

The rearrangement joins TRBV9 to TRBJ2-1, with no clear D. This CDR3 has 14 amino acids. V was clipped by 0 bases and J by 5 bases, with 9 bases between them. Germline loops: CDR1 SGDLS, CDR2 YYNGEE. The CDR3 region is CASSVGGSNNEQFF. The CDR3 nucleotides read TGTGCCAGCAGCGTAGGTGGCAGTAACAATGAGCAGTTCTTC.

The gene calls are TRBV6-1 and TRBJ2-4, with TRBD2 as a possible D gene (6 bases). CDR1 is MNHNS, CDR2 SASEGT, per germline. The CDR3 runs 12 residues. Trimming took off 2 bases at V and 9 bases at J, with 8 bases between the two ends. CDR3 residues: CASSESGGIQYF. In DNA, the CDR3 is TGTGCCAGCAGTGAATCCGGGGGCATTCAGTACTTC.

The chain combines TRBV27 with TRBJ2-7; possibly TRBD1 for D (5 bases). The CDR3 is 15 amino acids. Germline lookup yields CDR1 MNHEY and CDR2 SMNVEV (reference sequence). Trimming took off 2 bases at V and 6 bases at J, with 17 bases between the two ends. CDR3 sequence: CASSLRPDSWGEQYF. The CDR3 coding sequence is TGTGCCAGCAGTTTACGTCCTGACAGTTGGGGCGAGCAGTACTTC.

The chain has TRBV27 and TRBJ2-7; perhaps TRBD1 as D (5 bases). Germline V CDR1 and CDR2: MNHEY, SMNVEV (reference sequence). This CDR3 has 13 residues. V was trimmed by 6 bases and J by 6 bases, leaving 15 bases between them. CDR3 residues: CASSLGGAGEQYF. The CDR3 coding sequence is TGTGCCAGCAGCCTCGGTGGGGCTGGCGAGCAGTACTTC.

V usage is TRBV3-1 (or the pseudogene TRBV3-2) and J usage is TRBJ2-5, with D possibly being TRBD1 or TRBD2 (5 bases each). CDR3 size: 16 residues. Trimming shortened V by 1 base and J by 4 bases, and 16 bases separated the two germline ends. Germline loops: CDR1 LGHDT, CDR2 YNNKEL (reference sequence). The CDR3: CASSQVKGPIRETQYF. In nucleotides, the CDR3 is TGTGCCAGCAGCCAAGTAAAGGGACCTATCCGAGAGACCCAGTACTTC.

This rearrangement joins TRBV14 to TRBJ2-2, with 7 bases matching TRBD2. The CDR3 runs 14 residues. V lost 4 bases to trimming and J lost 4 bases; unmatched junction nucleotides: 3. Per germline, CDR1 SGHDN and CDR2 FVKESK. The CDR3 bases are TGTGCCAGCAGCCTGGGAGGGGCCACCGGGGAGCTGTTTTTT. It yields the protein CASSLGGATGELFF.

The chain uses TRBV4-3 and TRBJ1-2, with TRBD1 as a possible D gene (5 bases). The germline V and J ends were trimmed by 4 bases and 0 bases, with 12 bases remaining between them. The germline V gene encodes CDR1 LGHNA and CDR2 YSLEER. The CDR3 totals 15 residues. The CDR3 DNA sequence: TGCGCCAGCAGCCTAGGGACGGCAGCTAACTATGGCTACACCTTC. Translating gives CASSLGTAANYGYTF.

The chain carries TRBV18 and TRBJ1-2; D is undetermined. The CDR3 length is 12 residues. Germline loops: CDR1 KGHSH, CDR2 LQKENI. The ends were cut back, 3 bases at V and 6 bases at J, with 8 bases in the middle. The CDR3 DNA is TGTGCCAGCTCACCTCGGGAGGATGGCTACACCTTC. Translation gives CASSPREDGYTF.

The rearrangement links TRBV18 to TRBJ2-2; TRBD1 matches 7 bases. Trimming removed 6 bases from V and 6 bases from J; junction bases left unmatched: 7. Germline-derived CDR1 and CDR2 are KGHSH and LQKENI. CDR3 length: 14 amino acids. CDR3 in amino acids: CASSRGQDPGELFF. The CDR3 DNA reads as TGTGCCAGCTCCCGAGGACAGGACCCCGGGGAGCTGTTTTTT.

This clone was seen a handful of times. V is TRBV7-9 and J is TRBJ2-1; D gene uncertain. Per the germline V gene, CDR1 is SEHNR and CDR2 is FQNEAQ (reference sequence). This CDR3 comprises 15 residues. Between the trimmed V and J ends, which lost 1 base and 4 bases, there was a span of 11 bases. CDR3: CASSLGSPSYNEQFF. CDR3 sequence (DNA): TGTGCCAGCAGCTTAGGTAGCCCCTCTTACAATGAGCAGTTCTTC.

The chain has TRBV28 and TRBJ1-5; 7 bases fit TRBD1. This CDR3 contains 12 residues. Trimming removed 7 bases from V and 5 bases from J; junction bases left unmatched: 2. CDR1 is MDHEN, CDR2 SYDVKM, per germline. The CDR3 is CASNRGDQPQHF. In DNA form, the CDR3 reads TGTGCCAGCAACAGGGGAGATCAGCCCCAGCATTTT.

This chain links TRBV19 with TRBJ2-1; D unclear. CDR1 is LNHDA, CDR2 SQIVND, per germline (reference sequence). CDR3 length equals 14 residues. Between the trimmed V and J ends, which lost 1 base and 8 bases, there was a span of 12 bases. For the CDR3, the DNA is TGTGCCAGTAGTATAGCTCTAACGGGCTATGAGCAGTTCTTC. It specifies CASSIALTGYEQFF.

V gene TRBV7-2 combines with J gene TRBJ2-3; 9 positions agree with TRBD1. Germline V gene lookup returns CDR1 SGHTA and CDR2 FQGNSA. There are 15 residues in the CDR3. V was pared by 5 bases and J by 4 bases, with 7 bases of the junction left unmatched. Here the CDR3 DNA reads TGTGCCAGCAGCCTACACGGACAGGGGCCAGATACGCAGTATTTT. It is translated as CASSLHGQGPDTQYF.

This rearrangement joins TRBV6-5 to TRBJ1-4, with D tentatively TRBD1 (5 bases). The CDR3 is 13 residues long. V lost 6 bases to trimming and J lost 12 bases, with 17 bases between them. Germline-derived CDR1 and CDR2 are MNHEY and SVGAGI. CDR3 sequence (DNA): TGTGCCAGCAGCCCCGGCGGGACGTGGCAACTGTTTTTT. Encoded protein: CASSPGGTWQLFF.

The chain employs TRBV5-1 and TRBJ2-5; no reliable D call. The ends were cut back, 4 bases at V and 1 base at J, with 8 bases in the middle. CDR1 and CDR2 from the germline V gene are SGHRS and YFSETQ. There are 13 residues in the CDR3. The CDR3 loop reads CASSPTPQETQYF. CDR3 nucleotide sequence: TGCGCCAGCAGCCCCACGCCCCAAGAGACCCAGTACTTC. Looking up the rest from reference TRBV5-1 and TRBJ2-5 gives the full variable domain: KAGVTQTPRYLIKTRGQQVTLSCSPISGHRSVSWYQQTPGQGLQFLFEYFSETQRNKGNFPGRFSGRQFSNSRSEMNVSTLELGDSALYLCASSPTPQETQYFGPGTRLLVL.

V is TRBV27 and J is TRBJ2-3, with a possible D match to TRBD2 (6 bases). Germline loops: CDR1 MNHEY, CDR2 SMNVEV (reference sequence). Trimming took off 0 bases at V and 0 bases at J, with 13 bases between the two ends. This CDR3 has 17 amino acids. The CDR3 DNA sequence: TGTGCCAGCAGTTTATCATTCAGGGAGGAAAGCACAGATACGCAGTATTTT. Protein sequence: CASSLSFREESTDTQYF.

The V and J genes are TRBV5-4 and TRBJ2-5, with 9 nucleotides matching TRBD2. V shed 3 bases, J shed 2 bases, and the junction held 5 bases outside the gene matches. This CDR3 has 15 residues. CDR1 and CDR2 (germline): SGHNT, YYREEE (reference sequence). DNA of the CDR3: TGTGCCAGCAGCTCGAAGACTAGCGGACAAGAGACCCAGTACTTC. Protein: CASSSKTSGQETQYF. The variable domain in full, completed from reference TRBV5-4 and TRBJ2-5, reads ETGVTQSPTHLIKTRGQQVTLRCSSQSGHNTVSWYQQALGQGPQFIFQYYREEENGRGNFPPRFSGLQFPNYSSELNVNALELDDSALYLCASSSKTSGQETQYFGPGTRLLVL.

This clone was recorded once. The CDR3 DNA reads as TGTGCCAGCAGCCGAGGCACAGATACGCAGTATTTT. It encodes CASSRGTDTQYF. The genes are TRBV12-3 or TRBV12-4 and TRBJ2-3; D is ambiguous. V lost 6 bases to trimming and J lost 1 base, with 5 bases between them. The CDR3 consists of 12 residues.

The table lists this clone with a few counts. The CDR3 sequence: CASSVLQHGYTF. CDR3 nucleotide sequence: TGTGCCAGCAGTGTATTGCAGCATGGCTACACCTTC. The gene calls are TRBV2 and TRBJ1-2; D unclear. The V gene's germline CDR1 is SNHLY and CDR2 FYNNEI. This CDR3 contains 12 residues. The V end lost 4 bases, the J end lost 6 bases, and 9 bases lay between the germline ends.